These 27 T cell receptor beta chains share one sample of origin, sequenced in a study of neoadjuvant nivolumab and ipilimumab in lung cancer. Data came from immunoSEQ multiplex PCR; TCRdb stores just in-frame clones and leaves some out. The sample holds around 21,000 clones, more than 70% seen once. Sequences were derived from peripheral blood, sampled before neoadjuvant nivolumab, alone or with ipilimumab. The receptors stem from an adult with non-small cell lung cancer.

The DNA of the CDR3 is TGCGCCAGCAGCCCGGGGACTAGCGGCTACAAAGAGACCCAGTACTTC. It encodes CASSPGTSGYKETQYF. The chain couples TRBV5-1 to TRBJ2-5; TRBD2 matches 11 bases. Losses at the gene ends were 4 bases for V and 3 bases for J; bases not matched to a gene: 8. Looked up from germline, CDR1 is SGHRS and CDR2 is YFSETQ. The CDR3 consists of 16 residues.

V usage is TRBV29-1 and J usage is TRBJ2-3, with 10 bases lining up with TRBD1. The V segment lost 1 base and the J segment 4 bases; nucleotides outside the gene matches: 2. The CDR3 consists of 14 residues. Germline V gives CDR1 SQVTM, CDR2 ANQGSEA. CDR3 amino acids: CSVEGGQGADTQYF. DNA of the CDR3: TGCAGCGTTGAAGGAGGACAGGGGGCAGATACGCAGTATTTT.

J is TRBJ1-2 and V is TRBV5-1; 7 bases fit TRBD1. Per the germline V gene, CDR1 is SGHRS and CDR2 is YFSETQ. The CDR3 is made up of 15 amino acids. The V and J ends lost 3 bases and 4 bases, in that order; junction bases with no gene match: 9. The CDR3 DNA sequence: TGCGCCAGCAGCTCGACCGGGACAGCAGTCTATGGCTACACCTTC. It encodes CASSSTGTAVYGYTF.

V and J are TRBV2 and TRBJ2-5; 14 nucleotides agree with TRBD2. The V segment lost 7 bases and the J segment 4 bases; nucleotides outside the gene matches: 8. From germline, CDR1 is SNHLY and CDR2 FYNNEI. CDR3 size: 16 residues. CDR3 bases: TGTGCCAGCACCTTGGGACTAGCGGGAGTGGGAGAGACCCAGTACTTC. It translates to CASTLGLAGVGETQYF. The full variable domain, in which reference TRBV2 and TRBJ2-5 provide the parts outside the CDR3, is EPEVTQTPSHQVTQMGQEVILRCVPISNHLYFYWYRQILGQKVEFLVSFYNNEISEKSEIFDDQFSVERPDGSNFTLKIRSTKLEDSAMYFCASTLGLAGVGETQYFGPGTRLLVL.

The chain joins TRBV15 to TRBJ2-7; D is undetermined. The V gene's germline CDR1 is LNHNV and CDR2 YYDKDF (reference sequence). This CDR3 contains 14 residues. Trimming took 4 bases from V and 3 from J, leaving 13 bases between them. The CDR3 coding sequence is TGTGCCACCAGCAAAGGTCGTGCCGGCTACGAGCAGTACTTC. This gives the protein CATSKGRAGYEQYF.

The chain joins TRBV9 to TRBJ2-3, with no clear D. The germline V and J ends were trimmed by 0 bases and 4 bases, with 3 bases remaining between them. The germline gives CDR1 SGDLS, CDR2 YYNGEE. The CDR3 covers 12 residues. The CDR3 nucleotides are TGTGCCAGCAGCGTAGATTCAGATACGCAGTATTTT. The encoded protein is CASSVDSDTQYF. The full variable domain, its missing parts supplied by reference TRBV9 and TRBJ2-3, is DSGVTQTPKHLITATGQRVTLRCSPRSGDLSVYWYQQSLDQGLQFLIQYYNGEERAKGNILERFSAQQFPDLHSELNLSSLELGDSALYFCASSVDSDTQYFGPGTRLTVL.

The V call is TRBV11-2, the J call TRBJ2-7; TRBD2 matches 11 bases. J lost 5 bases, V lost 4 bases, and 7 bases had no gene match. This CDR3 contains 15 residues. Germline CDR1 is SGHAT and CDR2 is FQNNGV. The CDR3 bases are TGTGCCAGCAGCTCAACTAGCGGGAGTAACAACGAGCAGTACTTC. This encodes CASSSTSGSNNEQYF.

The J gene is TRBJ2-1, the V gene TRBV6-4; 7 bases match TRBD2. V trimming: 2 bases; J trimming: 6 bases; junction bases outside the gene matches: 4. Looked up from germline, CDR1 is MRHNA and CDR2 is SNTAGT. This CDR3 comprises 14 residues. In DNA, the CDR3 is TGTGCCAGCAGTGACCGGGAGGCGGGCAATGAGCAGTTCTTC. This gives the protein CASSDREAGNEQFF.

This chain connects TRBV6-6 to TRBJ2-3; weak D call: TRBD2 (6 bases). The CDR3 has 13 residues. Trimming pared 2 bases from V and 5 bases from J, leaving 8 bases between. Germline values: CDR1 MNHNY, CDR2 SVGAGI (reference sequence). This CDR3 is CASSYRREDTQYF. CDR3 DNA: TGTGCCAGCAGTTACAGGAGGGAAGATACGCAGTATTTT.

DNA of the CDR3: TGCGCCAGCAGCTTGGGGCAGCCTGCCGAAGCTTTCTTT. Its protein product is CASSLGQPAEAFF. The rearrangement uses TRBV5-1 and TRBJ1-1; D unclear. The CDR3 runs 13 residues. Trimming removed 0 bases at V and 8 bases at J, with 11 bases between. The germline CDR1 and CDR2 sequences are SGHRS and YFSETQ.

This sequence joins TRBV5-1 and TRBJ1-2; D unresolved. This CDR3 has 12 residues. The V end lost 5 bases, the J end lost 3 bases, and 8 bases lay between the germline ends. Germline lookup yields CDR1 SGHRS and CDR2 YFSETQ. In nucleotides, the CDR3 is TGCGCCAGCAGTCGGGAGGACTATGGCTACACCTTC. Amino acids: CASSREDYGYTF.

The chain carries TRBV27 and TRBJ2-6, with D unresolved. Trimming removed 7 bases at V and 0 bases at J, with 10 bases between. The CDR3 spans 15 residues. Germline CDR1 reads MNHEY; CDR2 reads SMNVEV (reference sequence). As DNA, the CDR3 is TGTGCCAGCACTCCCCTGATCTCTGGGGCCAACGTCCTGACTTTC. It specifies CASTPLISGANVLTF.

This clone has just one count. The gene calls are TRBV11-2 and TRBJ2-1, with TRBD2 matching 14 bases. After removal of 2 bases from V and 9 bases from J, the junction contained 3 bases not matched to a gene. The CDR3 is made up of 15 amino acids. Per the germline V gene, CDR1 is SGHAT and CDR2 is FQNNGV. The CDR3 loop is CASSLTTSGRGEQFF. In DNA form, the CDR3 reads TGTGCCAGCAGCTTAACGACTAGCGGGAGGGGTGAGCAGTTCTTC.

The chain links TRBV18 to TRBJ1-4, with TRBD1 matching 9 bases. Germline values: CDR1 KGHSH, CDR2 LQKENI. The ends lost 3 bases at V and 7 bases at J; junction bases unmatched: 3. The CDR3 covers 14 residues. The CDR3 region has the DNA TGTGCCAGCTCACCCCGGGACAGGGCTGAAAAACTGTTTTTT. Its protein is CASSPRDRAEKLFF.

This chain uses TRBV29-1 with TRBJ1-1; D unclear. There are 13 residues in the CDR3. Per germline, CDR1 SQVTM and CDR2 ANQGSEA. Trimming shortened V by 7 bases and J by 6 bases, and 18 bases separated the two germline ends. The CDR3 region is CSGSGSRSAEAFF. The CDR3 bases are TGCAGCGGGTCGGGGTCAAGGTCTGCTGAAGCTTTCTTT.

V usage is TRBV5-4 and J usage is TRBJ2-5; no clear D gene. CDR3 length: 15 residues. The V and J ends lost 4 bases and 5 bases respectively, with 18 bases between them. Germline V gives CDR1 SGHNT, CDR2 YYREEE (reference sequence). DNA for the CDR3: TGTGCCAGCAGCGGGCCATTGCGGACGGTGGAGACCCAGTACTTC. Translated, it gives CASSGPLRTVETQYF. Using reference TRBV5-4 and TRBJ2-5 for the parts outside the CDR3, the full variable domain is ETGVTQSPTHLIKTRGQQVTLRCSSQSGHNTVSWYQQALGQGPQFIFQYYREEENGRGNFPPRFSGLQFPNYSSELNVNALELDDSALYLCASSGPLRTVETQYFGPGTRLLVL.

This chain uses TRBV5-1 with TRBJ1-1, with D tentatively TRBD1 (6 bases). The V and J ends lost 7 bases and 0 bases respectively, with 13 bases between them. Germline lookup yields CDR1 SGHRS and CDR2 YFSETQ. There are 14 residues in the CDR3. The chain's CDR3 is CASVSGDLNTEAFF. The CDR3 region has the DNA TGCGCCAGCGTATCAGGGGACCTGAACACTGAAGCTTTCTTT.

CDR3 residues: CASSRGTSGMNEQFF. The CDR3 region has the DNA TGTGCCAGCAGCAGAGGGACTAGCGGGATGAATGAGCAGTTCTTC. The gene calls are TRBV5-4 and TRBJ2-1; 13 bases line up with TRBD2. This CDR3 spans 15 amino acids. V lost 4 bases and J lost 7; bases outside the gene matches: 5. Germline V gene data show CDR1 as SGHNT and CDR2 as YYREEE (reference sequence).

This chain joins TRBV6-5 and TRBJ1-4; 8 bases fit TRBD1. V was pared by 5 bases and J by 1 base, with 3 bases of the junction left unmatched. Germline CDR1 reads MNHEY; CDR2 reads SVGAGI. The CDR3 extends over 15 amino acids. CDR3 loop: CASSQGAVTNEKLFF. The CDR3 region has the DNA TGTGCCAGCAGTCAGGGGGCCGTAACTAATGAAAAACTGTTTTTT.

This chain joins TRBV11-2 and TRBJ2-7; D is unclear. CDR3 size: 11 residues. V lost 2 bases to trimming and J lost 3 bases, with 2 bases between them. Germline CDR1 is SGHAT and CDR2 is FQNNGV. CDR3 amino acids: CASSLYYEQYF. CDR3 nucleotides: TGTGCCAGCAGCTTATACTACGAGCAGTACTTC. The entire variable domain, with the rest obtained from reference TRBV11-2 and TRBJ2-7, is as follows: EAGVAQSPRYKIIEKRQSVAFWCNPISGHATLYWYQQILGQGPKLLIQFQNNGVVDDSQLPKDRFSAERLKGVDSTLKIQPAKLEDSAVYLCASSLYYEQYFGPGTRLTVT.

V is TRBV9 and J is TRBJ1-4; 7 nucleotides line up with TRBD1. The CDR3 runs 16 residues. In germline, CDR1 is SGDLS, CDR2 YYNGEE. Unmatched junction bases numbered 14, after V lost 4 bases and J lost 8 bases. CDR3 coding DNA: TGTGCCAGCAGCCTTTTTGCGGGACAGTCAAGCGAAAAACTGTTTTTT. Amino acid sequence: CASSLFAGQSSEKLFF. The whole variable domain, filled in from reference TRBV9 and TRBJ1-4, reads DSGVTQTPKHLITATGQRVTLRCSPRSGDLSVYWYQQSLDQGLQFLIQYYNGEERAKGNILERFSAQQFPDLHSELNLSSLELGDSALYFCASSLFAGQSSEKLFFGSGTQLSVL.

This clone counts as large. J is TRBJ2-1 and V is TRBV6-4, with 7 bases aligning to TRBD2. V lost 2 bases and J lost 10; bases outside the gene matches: 8. Germline CDR1 is MRHNA and CDR2 is SNTAGT. This CDR3 contains 14 residues. The CDR3, as DNA: TGTGCCAGCAGTGACGGGAGGGATAGTAGGGAGCAGTTCTTC. Translation gives CASSDGRDSREQFF.

The chain combines TRBV5-5 with TRBJ2-3; 7 bases align to TRBD2. The CDR3 runs to 16 residues. Trimming at V came to 2 bases and at J to 0 bases, leaving 6 bases not matched to a gene. CDR1 SGHKS and CDR2 YYEKEE come from the germline V gene (reference sequence). CDR3 DNA sequence: TGTGCCAGCAGCTTATACCCTAGCGGCAGCACAGATACGCAGTATTTT. This gives the protein CASSLYPSGSTDTQYF.

This chain connects TRBV5-1 to TRBJ1-5, with D perhaps matching TRBD1 (5 bases). V was pared by 0 bases and J by 5 bases, with 12 bases between. CDR1 is SGHRS, CDR2 YFSETQ, per germline. The CDR3 extends over 15 amino acids. CDR3 residues: CASSLDGTYDQPQHF. CDR3 DNA: TGCGCCAGCAGCTTGGACGGGACCTATGATCAGCCCCAGCATTTT.

The chain recombines TRBV11-1 with TRBJ2-7; D gene unclear. Trimming pared 1 base from V and 9 bases from J, leaving 10 bases between. This CDR3 has 12 residues. The germline V gene encodes CDR1 SGHAT and CDR2 FQDESV (reference sequence). The CDR3 is CASSLDLQRQYF. DNA of the CDR3: TGTGCCAGCAGCTTAGATCTGCAGAGGCAGTACTTC.

The rearrangement joins TRBV7-2 to TRBJ2-7; D unclear. The length of the CDR3 is 11 residues. Per the germline V gene, CDR1 is SGHTA and CDR2 is FQGNSA. Trimming removed 4 bases at V and 7 bases at J, with 8 bases between. This chain's CDR3 is CASSSDLEQYF. The CDR3, as DNA: TGTGCCAGCAGCTCCGACTTGGAGCAGTACTTC.

This clone has more than one count but fewer than ten. The chain joins TRBV5-1 to TRBJ2-5; D call uncertain. The V end lost 0 bases, the J end lost 2 bases, and 8 bases lay between the germline ends. The CDR3 is 14 residues long. Germline CDR1 reads SGHRS; CDR2 reads YFSETQ. The CDR3 DNA sequence: TGCGCCAGCAGCTTGGACACAGATCAAGAGACCCAGTACTTC. As protein: CASSLDTDQETQYF.